Presented here are 8 T cell receptor beta chains from one specimen sequenced in a study of T-cell memory formation after mild COVID-19. TCRdb fed the 5' RACE reads into MiXCR, producing one record per CDR3 protein. This sample has tens of thousands of distinct CDR3 sequences, with approximately 13% found just once. Sequences were obtained from PBMCs or a T cell subset sorted from them (not recorded which). The origin of the receptors is an adult woman who had mild COVID-19 (a few samples of this study predate the infection). Cell type and time point are not known.

The table lists this clonotype with a few counts. The rearrangement uses TRBV19 and TRBJ1-1, with D possibly being TRBD1 (5 bases). Germline assignment: CDR1 LNHDA and CDR2 SQIVND (reference sequence). Deletions cut 7 bases from V and 5 bases from J, with 20 bases between. The CDR3 extends over 15 amino acids. Here the CDR3 DNA reads TGTGCCAGTACTGTACTTGGGACGCCTGGGACTGAAGCTTTCTTT. Its protein is CASTVLGTPGTEAFF.

This clonotype has more than one count but fewer than ten. The rearrangement joins TRBV30 to TRBJ2-3, with D hard to call. V was trimmed by 0 bases and J by 0 bases, leaving 7 bases between them. From germline, CDR1 is GTSNPN and CDR2 SVGIG (reference sequence). This CDR3 contains 14 residues. CDR3 amino acids: CAWSVFASTDTQYF. CDR3 bases: TGTGCCTGGAGTGTTTTTGCTAGCACAGATACGCAGTATTTT.

This clonotype has more than one count but fewer than ten. J is TRBJ1-2 and V is TRBV27, with D unresolved. Germline CDR1 reads MNHEY; CDR2 reads SMNVEV (reference sequence). V lost 2 bases, J lost 6 bases, and 16 bases lay in between. This CDR3 has 15 residues. For the CDR3, the DNA is TGTGCCAGCAGTTTAACGTCGACGGCTTCTGATGGCTACACCTTC. Translated, it gives CASSLTSTASDGYTF.

This chain connects TRBV20-1 to TRBJ2-1; 10 bases agree with TRBD2. Per germline, CDR1 DFQATT and CDR2 SNEGSKA (reference sequence). V lost 3 bases and J lost 6; bases outside the gene matches: 11. CDR3 length: 16 amino acids. CDR3: CSARMLAGVVSNEQFF. The CDR3 nucleotides read TGCAGTGCTAGGATGCTAGCGGGAGTAGTTTCCAATGAGCAGTTCTTC.

V and J are TRBV2 and TRBJ2-5, with 11 nucleotides matching TRBD2. In germline, CDR1 is SNHLY, CDR2 FYNNEI. Trimming removed 5 bases from V and 3 bases from J; junction bases left unmatched: 14. There are 18 residues in the CDR3. The CDR3 DNA is TGTGCCAGCAGTAGGGCTAGCGGGGGGCCGGCATCGAAAGAGACCCAGTACTTC. Translated: CASSRASGGPASKETQYF.

This clonotype was detected a few times. This chain connects TRBV12-3 or TRBV12-4 to TRBJ2-5, with 9 bases aligning to TRBD2. This CDR3 region has 15 residues. Trimming took 3 bases from V and 1 from J; bases not matched to a gene: 3. The CDR3 protein is CASSFLAGAQETQYF. CDR3 sequence (DNA): TGTGCCAGCAGTTTCTTAGCGGGGGCCCAAGAGACCCAGTACTTC.

This clonotype was seen more than once but under ten times. V is TRBV15 and J is TRBJ2-7; 10 nucleotides agree with TRBD1. The CDR3 loop spans 19 amino acids. Trimming took 2 bases from V and 4 from J; bases not matched to a gene: 17. Germline V gives CDR1 LNHNV, CDR2 YYDKDF (reference sequence). CDR3 protein: CATSRFRLGDRGNLYEQYF. CDR3 DNA sequence: TGTGCCACCAGCAGATTTCGGCTCGGGGACAGGGGAAATCTTTACGAGCAGTACTTC.

V is TRBV4-2 and J is TRBJ2-1; TRBD2 matches 14 bases. From germline, CDR1 is LGHNA and CDR2 YNFKEQ. This CDR3 has 15 amino acids. The V segment lost 4 bases and the J segment 8 bases; nucleotides outside the gene matches: 4. The CDR3 DNA reads TGTGCCAGCAGCCCGACTAGCGGGAGGGCCCATGAGCAGTTCTTC. It translates to CASSPTSGRAHEQFF.